Detailed here is one T cell receptor beta chain. Its specificity is not known. The sample is drawn from a study of Ad26.COV2.S vaccination and SARS-CoV-2 variants. General observations from the study: Recipients of either vaccine or placebo displayed similar breadth of non-spike TCRs. TCR breadth and depth estimates may have understated total T cell responses.

The CDR3 consists of 13 residues. From germline, CDR1 is KGHSH and CDR2 LQKENI. Deletions cut 0 bases from V and 6 bases from J, with 9 bases between. Sequencing used immunoSEQ multiplex PCR; TCRdb keeps in-frame clones, though not all of them. The data show roughly 380,000 clones, approximately 90% seen once. Source: peripheral blood, taken after recovery from COVID-19. The sequence came from a human donor who had recovered from COVID-19. The J gene is TRBJ2-7, the V gene TRBV18; tentatively, D is TRBD2 (6 bases). Written as DNA, the CDR3 is TGTGCCAGCTCACCACCGGTCGGGGGCGAGCAGTACTTC. It translates to CASSPPVGGEQYF.